This record looks at one TCR beta chain sequence and its context. These data come from a study of blood T cell repertoires in COVID-19. Authors' analysis steps: Reference gene primer amplification yielded estimated nucleated cell counts. Profiled with immunoSEQ multiplex PCR; TCRdb holds only in-frame clones, not every one. V and J calls and clone size come straight from that table; D and trimming were deduced from the DNA. The profile shows roughly 100,000 clones, roughly 87% of them singletons. Trimming pared 3 bases from V and 3 bases from J, leaving 8 bases between. The CDR3 covers 13 residues. Looked up from germline, CDR1 is LNHDA and CDR2 is SQIVND (reference sequence).

This clonotype originated in a human donor in a cohort sampled during active COVID-19. This chain uses TRBV19 with TRBJ1-1; D is ambiguous. The material sequenced was peripheral blood. The CDR3 DNA reads TGTGCCAGTAGTATCGGGTTTTACACTGAAGCTTTCTTT. This encodes CASSIGFYTEAFF.